These 5 T cell receptor beta chains came from one sample sequenced in a study of beta chain features in type 1 diabetes. General observations from the study: People with Type 1 diabetes carried modestly yet significantly shorter TCRB CDR3s in all four CD4+ subsets.

No antigen has been assigned to these receptors. The authors reverse transcribed all of the isolated RNA, so sequencing captured expressed TCRB transcripts. The repertoire was sequenced with immunoSEQ multiplex PCR; TCRdb's copy has only in-frame clones and lacks some. Of 50,000 to 65,000 clones listed, around 45% are singletons. The sample consisted of Tregs from blood. The receptors here all came from a man in his thirties or forties with type 1 diabetes.

The chain employs TRBV7-2 and TRBJ1-2; D possibly corresponds to TRBD1 (6 bases). Germline V gene data show CDR1 as SGHTA and CDR2 as FQGNSA. Trimming shortened V by 4 bases and J by 4 bases, and 13 bases separated the two germline ends. The CDR3 is made up of 14 amino acids. The CDR3 here is CASSSIQGLYGYTF. The CDR3 DNA sequence: TGTGCCAGCAGCTCAATACAGGGTCTCTATGGCTACACCTTC.

This clone was recorded a few times. The chain uses TRBV28 and TRBJ2-1, with TRBD2 matching over 8 bases. The CDR3 length is 18 residues. V shed 5 bases and J 3 bases; nucleotides not matched to a gene: 15. CDR1 and CDR2 (germline): MDHEN, SYDVKM. The CDR3: CASSPSTITSGNYNEQFF. The CDR3 coding sequence is TGTGCCAGCAGTCCATCAACGATTACTAGCGGCAACTACAATGAGCAGTTCTTC.

V gene TRBV11-3 combines with J gene TRBJ2-1; 10 bases align to TRBD1. J gave up 9 bases and V 5 bases, and 10 bases lay outside the gene matches. Looked up from germline, CDR1 is SGHNT and CDR2 is YENEEA. The CDR3 loop spans 15 amino acids. The CDR3 here is CASSMRTGGQGEQFF. CDR3 sequence (DNA): TGTGCCAGCAGCATGCGGACAGGGGGTCAGGGTGAGCAGTTCTTC.

This chain links TRBV29-1 with TRBJ1-5; no definite D call. This CDR3 has 13 residues. Germline CDR1 and CDR2: SQVTM and ANQGSEA. The V and J ends lost 6 bases and 1 base respectively, with 10 bases between them. The CDR3 DNA reads as TGCAGCGTAGGAGGTGGGAGCAATCAGCCCCAGCATTTT. It encodes CSVGGGSNQPQHF.

V gene TRBV28 combines with J gene TRBJ1-5; TRBD1 might be the D (5 bases). Germline lookup yields CDR1 MDHEN and CDR2 SYDVKM. V dropped 7 bases and J dropped 4 bases, with 8 bases sitting between them. The CDR3 totals 12 residues. CDR3 sequence (DNA): TGTGCCAGCATGGGGCGGAATCAGCCCCAGCATTTT. This gives the protein CASMGRNQPQHF. The full variable domain, its missing parts supplied by reference TRBV28 and TRBJ1-5, is DVKVTQSSRYLVKRTGEKVFLECVQDMDHENMFWYRQDPGLGLRLIYFSYDVKMKEKGDIPEGYSVSREKKERFSLILESASTNQTSMYLCASMGRNQPQHFGDGTRLSIL.